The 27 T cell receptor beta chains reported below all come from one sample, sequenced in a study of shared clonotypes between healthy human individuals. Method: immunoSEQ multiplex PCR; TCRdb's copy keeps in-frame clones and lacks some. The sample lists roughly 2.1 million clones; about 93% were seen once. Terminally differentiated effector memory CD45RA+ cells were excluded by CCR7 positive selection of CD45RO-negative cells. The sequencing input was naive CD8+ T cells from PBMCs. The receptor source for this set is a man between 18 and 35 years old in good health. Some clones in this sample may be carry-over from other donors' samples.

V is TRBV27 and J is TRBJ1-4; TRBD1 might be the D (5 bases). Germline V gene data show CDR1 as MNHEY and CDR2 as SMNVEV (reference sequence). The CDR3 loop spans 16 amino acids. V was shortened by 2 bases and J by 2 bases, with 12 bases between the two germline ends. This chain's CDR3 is CASSLTRVGTNEKLFF. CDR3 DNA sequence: TGTGCCAGCAGTTTAACCAGGGTTGGGACTAATGAAAAACTGTTTTTT. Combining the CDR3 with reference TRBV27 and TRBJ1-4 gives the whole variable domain EAQVTQNPRYLITVTGKKLTVTCSQNMNHEYMSWYRQDPGLGLRQIYYSMNVEVTDKGDVPEGYKVSRKEKRNFPLILESPSPNQTSLYFCASSLTRVGTNEKLFFGSGTQLSVL.

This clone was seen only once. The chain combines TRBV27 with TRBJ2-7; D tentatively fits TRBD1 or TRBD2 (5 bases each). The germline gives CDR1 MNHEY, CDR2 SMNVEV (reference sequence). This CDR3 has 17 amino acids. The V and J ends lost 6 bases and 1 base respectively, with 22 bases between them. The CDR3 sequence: CASSLVGVRGLSYEQYF. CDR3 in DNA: TGTGCCAGCAGCTTAGTGGGGGTCCGGGGCCTATCCTACGAGCAGTACTTC.

The CDR3 loop is CASSPSRVEYEQYF. Written as DNA, the CDR3 is TGTGCCAGCAGTCCGAGCAGGGTGGAATACGAGCAGTACTTC. V and J are TRBV25-1 and TRBJ2-7; D possibly corresponds to TRBD1 (5 bases). Germline lookup yields CDR1 MGHDK and CDR2 SYGVNS. V lost 5 bases and J lost 4, with 15 bases in between. The CDR3 sequence is 14 residues long.

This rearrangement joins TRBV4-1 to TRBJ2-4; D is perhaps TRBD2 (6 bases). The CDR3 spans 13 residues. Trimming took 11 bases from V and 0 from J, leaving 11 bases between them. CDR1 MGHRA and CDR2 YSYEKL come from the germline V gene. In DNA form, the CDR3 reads TGCGCCTCAGACGGGGGAGCCAAAAACATTCAGTACTTC. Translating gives CASDGGAKNIQYF.

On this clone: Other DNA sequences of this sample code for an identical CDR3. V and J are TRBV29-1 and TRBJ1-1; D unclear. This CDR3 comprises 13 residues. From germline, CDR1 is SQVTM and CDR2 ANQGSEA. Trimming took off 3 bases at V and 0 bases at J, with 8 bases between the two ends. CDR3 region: CSVEPGLNTEAFF. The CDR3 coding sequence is TGCAGCGTTGAGCCCGGGCTGAACACTGAAGCTTTCTTT.

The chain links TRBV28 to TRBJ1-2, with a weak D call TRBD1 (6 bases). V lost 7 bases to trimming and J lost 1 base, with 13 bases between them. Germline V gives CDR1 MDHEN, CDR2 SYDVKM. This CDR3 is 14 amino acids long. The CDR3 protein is CASNRAGDNYGYTF. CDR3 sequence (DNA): TGTGCCAGCAACAGGGCGGGGGATAACTATGGCTACACCTTC.

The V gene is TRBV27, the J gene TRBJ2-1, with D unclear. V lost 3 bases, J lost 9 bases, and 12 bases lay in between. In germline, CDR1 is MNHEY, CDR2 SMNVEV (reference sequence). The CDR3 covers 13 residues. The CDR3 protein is CASSFAEDLEQFF. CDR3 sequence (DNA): TGTGCCAGCAGTTTTGCCGAGGACCTTGAGCAGTTCTTC.

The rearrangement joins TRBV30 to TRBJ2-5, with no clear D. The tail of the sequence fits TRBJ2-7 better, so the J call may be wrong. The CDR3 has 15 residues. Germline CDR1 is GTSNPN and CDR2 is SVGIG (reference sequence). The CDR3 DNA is TGTGCCCACGACGGTTGGGCCTATGGAGCCTACGAGCAGTACTTC. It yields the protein CAHDGWAYGAYEQYF.

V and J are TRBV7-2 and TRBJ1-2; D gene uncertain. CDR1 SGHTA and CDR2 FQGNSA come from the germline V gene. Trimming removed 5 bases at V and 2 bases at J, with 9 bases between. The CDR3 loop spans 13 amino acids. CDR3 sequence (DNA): TGTGCCAGCAGCCCCGGGCGCAACTATGGCTACACCTTC. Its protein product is CASSPGRNYGYTF.

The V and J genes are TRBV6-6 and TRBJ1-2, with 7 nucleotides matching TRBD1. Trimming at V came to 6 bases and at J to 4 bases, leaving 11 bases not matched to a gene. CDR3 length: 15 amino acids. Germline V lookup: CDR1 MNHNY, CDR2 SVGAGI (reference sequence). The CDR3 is CASSPGRGQLYGYTF. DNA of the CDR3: TGTGCCAGCAGCCCCGGTCGGGGACAGCTCTATGGCTACACCTTC.

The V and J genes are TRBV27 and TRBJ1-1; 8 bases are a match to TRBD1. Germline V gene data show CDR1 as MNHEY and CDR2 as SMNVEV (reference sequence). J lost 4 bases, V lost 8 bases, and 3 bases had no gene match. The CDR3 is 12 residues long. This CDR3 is CASQGAGTEAFF. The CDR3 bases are TGTGCCAGCCAGGGGGCTGGCACTGAAGCTTTCTTT.

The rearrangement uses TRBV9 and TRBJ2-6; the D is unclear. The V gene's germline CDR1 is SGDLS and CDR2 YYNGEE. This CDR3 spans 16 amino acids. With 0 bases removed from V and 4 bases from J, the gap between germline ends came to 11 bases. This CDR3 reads CASSVEGSTGANVLTF. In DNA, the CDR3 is TGTGCCAGCAGCGTAGAGGGTAGTACCGGGGCCAACGTCCTGACTTTC.

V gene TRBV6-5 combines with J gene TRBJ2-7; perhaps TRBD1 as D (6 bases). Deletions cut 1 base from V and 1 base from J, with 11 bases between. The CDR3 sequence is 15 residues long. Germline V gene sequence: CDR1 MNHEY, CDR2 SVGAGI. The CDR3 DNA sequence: TGTGCCAGCAGTTACTTGGGACATGAGTCCTACGAGCAGTACTTC. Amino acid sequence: CASSYLGHESYEQYF.

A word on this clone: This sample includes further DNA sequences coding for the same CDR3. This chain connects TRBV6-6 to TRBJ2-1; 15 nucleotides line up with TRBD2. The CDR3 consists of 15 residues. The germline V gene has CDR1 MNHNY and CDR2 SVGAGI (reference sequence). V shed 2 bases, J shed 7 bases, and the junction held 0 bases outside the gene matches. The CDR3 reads CASSYGLAGGNEQFF. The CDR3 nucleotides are TGTGCCAGCAGTTACGGACTAGCGGGGGGGAATGAGCAGTTCTTC.

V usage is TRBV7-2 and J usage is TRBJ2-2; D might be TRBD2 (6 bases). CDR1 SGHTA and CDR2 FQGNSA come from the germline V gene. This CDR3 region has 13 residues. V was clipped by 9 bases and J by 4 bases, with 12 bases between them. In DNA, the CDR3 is TGTGCCAGTCGACGGAGGGGCACCGGGGAGCTGTTTTTT. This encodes CASRRRGTGELFF.

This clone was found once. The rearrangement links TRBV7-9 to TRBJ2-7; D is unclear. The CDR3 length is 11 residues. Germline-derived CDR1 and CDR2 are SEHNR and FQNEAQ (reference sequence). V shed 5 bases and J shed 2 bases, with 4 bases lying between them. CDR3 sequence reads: CASSPPYEQYF. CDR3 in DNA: TGTGCCAGCAGCCCCCCCTACGAGCAGTACTTC. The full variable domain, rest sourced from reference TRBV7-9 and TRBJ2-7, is DTGVSQNPRHKITKRGQNVTFRCDPISEHNRLYWYRQTLGQGPEFLTYFQNEAQLEKSRLLSDRFSAERPKGSFSTLEIQRTEQGDSAMYLCASSPPYEQYFGPGTRLTVT.

The CDR3: CASSQKPAEDRVLFYEQYF. The CDR3 nucleotides are TGCGCCAGCAGCCAAAAACCCGCGGAGGACAGGGTATTGTTCTACGAGCAGTACTTC. This rearrangement joins TRBV4-1 to TRBJ2-7; 8 bases fit TRBD1. Germline V CDR1 and CDR2: MGHRA, YSYEKL. The CDR3 contains 19 residues. V dropped 2 bases and J dropped 3; count of bases not matched to a gene: 18.

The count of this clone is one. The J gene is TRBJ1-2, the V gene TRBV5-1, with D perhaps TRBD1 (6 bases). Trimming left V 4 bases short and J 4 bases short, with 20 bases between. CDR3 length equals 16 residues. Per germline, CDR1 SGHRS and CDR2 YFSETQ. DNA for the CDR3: TGCGCCAGCAGCCCGGACATGGGGGCTAAAGCCTATGGCTACACCTTC. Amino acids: CASSPDMGAKAYGYTF.

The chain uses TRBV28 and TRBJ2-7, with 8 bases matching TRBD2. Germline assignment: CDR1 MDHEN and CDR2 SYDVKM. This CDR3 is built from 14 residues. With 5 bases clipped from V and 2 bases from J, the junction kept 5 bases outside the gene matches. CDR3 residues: CASSPPGGAYEQYF. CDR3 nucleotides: TGTGCCAGCAGTCCCCCGGGGGGGGCCTACGAGCAGTACTTC. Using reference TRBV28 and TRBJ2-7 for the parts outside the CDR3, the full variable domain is DVKVTQSSRYLVKRTGEKVFLECVQDMDHENMFWYRQDPGLGLRLIYFSYDVKMKEKGDIPEGYSVSREKKERFSLILESASTNQTSMYLCASSPPGGAYEQYFGPGTRLTVT.

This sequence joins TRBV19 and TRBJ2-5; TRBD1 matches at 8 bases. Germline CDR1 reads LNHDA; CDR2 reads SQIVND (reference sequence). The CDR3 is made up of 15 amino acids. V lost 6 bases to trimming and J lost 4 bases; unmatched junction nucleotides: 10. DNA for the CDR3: TGTGCCAGTAGCCCCGGGACAGGTATTGCAGAGACCCAGTACTTC. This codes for CASSPGTGIAETQYF.

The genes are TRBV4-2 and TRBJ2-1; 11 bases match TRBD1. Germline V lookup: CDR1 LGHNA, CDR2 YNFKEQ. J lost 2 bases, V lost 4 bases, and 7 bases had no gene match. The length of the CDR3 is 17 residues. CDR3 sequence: CASSLIEGQGAYNEQFF. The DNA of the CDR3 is TGTGCCAGCAGCCTAATCGAGGGACAGGGGGCCTACAATGAGCAGTTCTTC.

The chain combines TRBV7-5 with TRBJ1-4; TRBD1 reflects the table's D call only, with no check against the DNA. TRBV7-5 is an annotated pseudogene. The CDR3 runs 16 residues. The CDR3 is CVRRPRSGGASEKLFF. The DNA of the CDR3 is TGTGTCAGAAGACCTCGATCAGGGGGCGCGAGTGAAAAACTGTTTTTT.

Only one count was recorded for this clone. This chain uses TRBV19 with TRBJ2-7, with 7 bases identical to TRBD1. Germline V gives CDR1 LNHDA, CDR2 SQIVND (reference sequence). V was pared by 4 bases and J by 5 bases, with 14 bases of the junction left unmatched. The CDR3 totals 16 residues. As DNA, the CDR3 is TGTGCCAGTAGTAAAGGGGCCAGGGGGAGTTCGCACGAGCAGTACTTC. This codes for CASSKGARGSSHEQYF.

The CDR3 spells CASSLHPGGNEKLFF. The CDR3 nucleotides are TGTGCCAGCAGTTTACATCCGGGGGGCAATGAAAAACTGTTTTTT. The V gene is TRBV28, the J gene TRBJ1-4, with D maybe TRBD1 (6 bases). The CDR3 is 15 amino acids. V lost 2 bases to trimming and J lost 5 bases, with 12 bases between them. Germline CDR1 reads MDHEN; CDR2 reads SYDVKM. Full variable domain (remainder filled in from reference TRBV28 and TRBJ1-4): DVKVTQSSRYLVKRTGEKVFLECVQDMDHENMFWYRQDPGLGLRLIYFSYDVKMKEKGDIPEGYSVSREKKERFSLILESASTNQTSMYLCASSLHPGGNEKLFFGSGTQLSVL.

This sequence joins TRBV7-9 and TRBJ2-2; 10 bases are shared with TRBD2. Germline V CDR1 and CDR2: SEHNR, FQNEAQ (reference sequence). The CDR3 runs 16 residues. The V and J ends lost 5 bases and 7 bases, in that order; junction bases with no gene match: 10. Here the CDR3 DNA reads TGTGCCAGCAGCACTCCGGGACTAGCGTATGGCGGGGAGCTGTTTTTT. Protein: CASSTPGLAYGGELFF.

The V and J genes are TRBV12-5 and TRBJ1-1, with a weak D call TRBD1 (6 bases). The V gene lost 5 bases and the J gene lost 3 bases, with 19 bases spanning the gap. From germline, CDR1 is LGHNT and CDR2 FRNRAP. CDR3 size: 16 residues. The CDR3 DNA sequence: TGTGCTAGTGGTCTGGCACACAGGGTTGGGGACACTGAAGCTTTCTTT. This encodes CASGLAHRVGDTEAFF.

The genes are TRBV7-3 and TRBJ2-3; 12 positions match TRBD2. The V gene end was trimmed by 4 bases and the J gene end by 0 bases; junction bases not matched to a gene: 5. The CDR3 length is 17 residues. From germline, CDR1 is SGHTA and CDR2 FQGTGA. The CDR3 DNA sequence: TGTGCCAGCAGCTCCCTAGGGACTAGCGGGAGCACAGATACGCAGTATTTT. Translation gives CASSSLGTSGSTDTQYF.